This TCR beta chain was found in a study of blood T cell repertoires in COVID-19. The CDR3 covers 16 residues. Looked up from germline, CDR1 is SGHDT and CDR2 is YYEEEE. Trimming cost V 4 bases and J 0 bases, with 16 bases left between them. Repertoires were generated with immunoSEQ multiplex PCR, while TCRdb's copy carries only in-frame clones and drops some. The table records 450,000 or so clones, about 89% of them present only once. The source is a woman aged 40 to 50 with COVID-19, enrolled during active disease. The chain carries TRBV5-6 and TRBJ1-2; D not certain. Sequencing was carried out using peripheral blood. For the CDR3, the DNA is TGTGCCAGCAGCGGCGGGCTAGTTTTAGCTAACTATGGCTACACCTTC. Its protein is CASSGGLVLANYGYTF.